The 18 T cell receptor beta chains reported below all come from one sample, sequenced in a study of Ad26.COV2.S vaccination and SARS-CoV-2 variants. The treatment was: around 19 received Ad26.COV2.S at low or high dose, single or two shots; about 5 received placebo; per-sample allocation not given. Samples were taken on day 63 after the first vaccine or placebo injection. Measured with immunoSEQ multiplex PCR; TCRdb has only the in-frame clones, and not every one. This table holds around 420,000 clones, around nine tenths found once. This specimen was peripheral blood, taken in a trial of Ad26.COV2.S vaccine versus placebo. Source of these receptors: a person aged 18-65 years who received the Ad26.COV2.S COVID-19 vaccine or a placebo.

This clone has just one count. The chain recombines TRBV27 with TRBJ2-7; 10 nucleotides match TRBD1. CDR3 length: 16 residues. Germline CDR1 reads MNHEY; CDR2 reads SMNVEV (reference sequence). V gave up 6 bases and J gave up 4 bases; unmatched junction bases: 12. The CDR3 DNA is TGTGCCAGCAGGGGGGAGGGGACAGGGGATAGTTACGAGCAGTACTTC. Translated: CASRGEGTGDSYEQYF.

The CDR3 reads CAISEDINYGYTF. Here the CDR3 DNA reads TGTGCCATCAGTGAGGACATTAACTATGGCTACACCTTC. The J gene is TRBJ1-2, the V gene TRBV10-3, with D hard to call. This CDR3 region has 13 residues. Germline V lookup: CDR1 ENHRY, CDR2 SYGVKD. The V gene lost 2 bases and the J gene lost 1 base, with 5 bases spanning the gap.

The chain joins TRBV7-9 to TRBJ2-5, with D hard to call. Trimming left V 5 bases short and J 4 bases short, with 11 bases between. The CDR3 spans 13 residues. Per germline, CDR1 SEHNR and CDR2 FQNEAQ (reference sequence). Here the CDR3 reads CASSPSWGETQYF. For the CDR3, the DNA is TGTGCCAGCAGCCCCAGTTGGGGAGAGACCCAGTACTTC.

In nucleotides, the CDR3 is TGTGCCAGCAGCTACAACGGATTCAGCTCCTACGAGCAGTACTTC. This gives the protein CASSYNGFSSYEQYF. V is TRBV11-3 and J is TRBJ2-7; no clear D gene. Germline V gene sequence: CDR1 SGHNT, CDR2 YENEEA. The CDR3 covers 15 residues. The V gene lost 4 bases and the J gene lost 0 bases, with 13 bases spanning the gap.

The V gene is TRBV6-2 or TRBV6-3, the J gene TRBJ2-1, with D possibly TRBD2 on 7 matching bases. The germline V gene has CDR1 MNHEY and CDR2 SVGEGT. The length of the CDR3 is 15 residues. Between the trimmed V and J ends, which lost 4 bases and 10 bases, there was a span of 20 bases. CDR3 loop: CASSFGGGATLEQFF. The CDR3 bases are TGTGCCAGCAGTTTTGGAGGGGGGGCGACTTTGGAGCAGTTCTTC.

As concerns this clone: Other DNA variants within this sample encode the same CDR3. V usage is TRBV7-3 and J usage is TRBJ2-1; D is unresolved. Germline lookup yields CDR1 SGHTA and CDR2 FQGTGA. CDR3 length: 11 residues. The V gene lost 2 bases and the J gene lost 7 bases, with 3 bases spanning the gap. CDR3 residues: CASSLGNEQFF. The DNA of the CDR3 is TGTGCCAGCAGCTTAGGGAATGAGCAGTTCTTC.

This chain joins TRBV3-1 (or the pseudogene TRBV3-2) and TRBJ2-4; D possibly corresponds to TRBD1 (5 bases). The germline V and J ends were trimmed by 2 bases and 5 bases, with 10 bases remaining between them. The CDR3 contains 14 residues. In germline, CDR1 is LGHDT, CDR2 YNNKEL (reference sequence). In nucleotides, the CDR3 is TGTGCCAGCAGCCAAACAGGTTCCGAAAACATTCAGTACTTC. Translated: CASSQTGSENIQYF.

CDR3 amino acids: CASSLTGIGEQYF. CDR3 DNA sequence: TGTGCCAGCAGCTTGACAGGGATAGGGGAGCAGTACTTC. V usage is TRBV5-6 and J usage is TRBJ2-7, with D maybe TRBD1 (6 bases). Germline assignment: CDR1 SGHDT and CDR2 YYEEEE. Between the trimmed V and J ends, which lost 1 base and 7 bases, there was a span of 12 bases. The CDR3 is made up of 13 amino acids. Full variable domain (outside the CDR3, taken from reference TRBV5-6 and TRBJ2-7): DAGVTQSPTHLIKTRGQQVTLRCSPKSGHDTVSWYQQALGQGPQFIFQYYEEEERQRGNFPDRFSGHQFPNYSSELNVNALLLGDSALYLCASSLTGIGEQYFGPGTRLTVT.

The chain uses TRBV6-5 and TRBJ2-6; D is undetermined. This CDR3 has 15 residues. CDR1 is MNHEY and CDR2 is SVGAGI in the germline V gene. With 7 bases removed from V and 4 bases from J, the gap between germline ends came to 14 bases. CDR3 in DNA: TGTGCCAGCACCAGATCAGGAACAGGGGCCAACGTCCTGACTTTC. Translation: CASTRSGTGANVLTF.

This clone has a handful of counts. The gene calls are TRBV30 and TRBJ1-4; no definite D call. This CDR3 has 15 amino acids. CDR1 and CDR2 (germline): GTSNPN, SVGIG (reference sequence). Trimming shortened V by 0 bases and J by 6 bases, and 14 bases separated the two germline ends. The CDR3 region has the DNA TGTGCCTGGAGTGTACTGGGCCCCCGGGATGAAAAACTGTTTTTT. It encodes CAWSVLGPRDEKLFF.

The chain links TRBV14 to TRBJ2-5, with 11 bases lining up with TRBD1. Per the germline V gene, CDR1 is SGHDN and CDR2 is FVKESK. This CDR3 has 15 residues. The junction had 6 bases not matched to a gene; V was cut back by 5 bases and J by 4 bases. The DNA of the CDR3 is TGTGCCAGCAGCACCCGGACAGGGGGCGCAGAGACCCAGTACTTC. Translated: CASSTRTGGAETQYF.

The CDR3 DNA reads TGTGCCAGCAGTTATTACTTAGTGGGCCTCCCTAATTCACCCCTCCACTTT. Its translation is CASSYYLVGLPNSPLHF. This chain links TRBV6-9 with TRBJ1-6; D call uncertain. Germline V gene sequence: CDR1 MNHGY, CDR2 SVAAGI. Trimming removed 1 base from V and 6 bases from J, with 16 bases in between. The CDR3 runs to 17 residues.

This clone was found once. This chain uses TRBV2 with TRBJ2-1, with D uncertain. Trimming pared 5 bases from V and 7 bases from J, leaving 15 bases between. Germline V lookup: CDR1 SNHLY, CDR2 FYNNEI. This CDR3 is 14 amino acids long. Written as DNA, the CDR3 is TGTGCCAGCAGTCTGTACCGGGCCAATAATGAGCAGTTCTTC. This translates into CASSLYRANNEQFF.

This chain links TRBV16 with TRBJ2-3; D call uncertain. V dropped 0 bases and J dropped 2 bases, with 6 bases sitting between them. This CDR3 contains 14 residues. Germline V CDR1 and CDR2: KGHSY, FQNENV. CDR3 nucleotide sequence: TGTGCCAGCAGCCAATCAGGCCACACAGATACGCAGTATTTT. Amino acid sequence: CASSQSGHTDTQYF.

This clone was counted once. This sequence joins TRBV7-9 and TRBJ2-2; 9 positions agree with TRBD1. CDR3 length equals 13 residues. V was pared by 8 bases and J by 5 bases, with 3 bases of the junction left unmatched. Germline assignment: CDR1 SEHNR and CDR2 FQNEAQ (reference sequence). The DNA for the CDR3 is TGTGCCAGCCACAGGGGGCATACCGGGGAGCTGTTTTTT. Encoded protein: CASHRGHTGELFF.

This clone was seen a single time. The chain couples TRBV6-5 to TRBJ1-1; TRBD1 aligns across 9 bases. This CDR3 has 14 amino acids. The J segment lost 4 bases and the V segment lost 6 bases, leaving 6 bases of the junction unmatched. Looked up from germline, CDR1 is MNHEY and CDR2 is SVGAGI. The CDR3: CASSQDRGATEAFF. CDR3 DNA: TGTGCCAGCAGCCAAGACAGGGGGGCCACTGAAGCTTTCTTT.

The CDR3 sequence is CASSQGTGGYNEQFF. The CDR3 DNA sequence: TGTGCCAGCAGCCAAGGGACAGGGGGCTACAATGAGCAGTTCTTC. The chain is built from TRBV5-6 and TRBJ2-1, with 11 bases fitting TRBD1. The CDR3 runs 15 residues. The J segment lost 3 bases and the V segment lost 4 bases, leaving 3 bases of the junction unmatched. CDR1 is SGHDT, CDR2 YYEEEE, per germline.

This clone was seen once. The chain is built from TRBV4-1 and TRBJ2-2; 8 positions agree with TRBD1. The trim removed 2 bases at V and 6 bases at J, leaving 11 bases unmatched. The CDR3 spans 17 residues. In germline, CDR1 is MGHRA, CDR2 YSYEKL. The CDR3, as DNA: TGCGCCAGCAGCCAACGCCTGCAGGGGGCTTCGGCCGGGGAGCTGTTTTTT. As protein: CASSQRLQGASAGELFF.